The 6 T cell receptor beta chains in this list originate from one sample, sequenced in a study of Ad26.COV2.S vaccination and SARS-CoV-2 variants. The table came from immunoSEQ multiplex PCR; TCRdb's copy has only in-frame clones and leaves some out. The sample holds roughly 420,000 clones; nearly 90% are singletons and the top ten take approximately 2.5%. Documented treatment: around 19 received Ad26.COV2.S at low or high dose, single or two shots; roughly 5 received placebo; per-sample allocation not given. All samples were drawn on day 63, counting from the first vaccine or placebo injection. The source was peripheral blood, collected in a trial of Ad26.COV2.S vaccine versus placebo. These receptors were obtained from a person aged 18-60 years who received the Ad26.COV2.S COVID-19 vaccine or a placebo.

CDR3 sequence reads: CASRGTATPGYTF. The CDR3 nucleotides read TGTGCCAGCAGGGGGACAGCTACTCCGGGCTACACCTTC. This chain uses TRBV2 with TRBJ1-2; 7 positions match TRBD1. Germline CDR1 is SNHLY and CDR2 is FYNNEI. After removal of 6 bases from V and 8 bases from J, the junction contained 9 bases not matched to a gene. The CDR3 runs to 13 residues. The complete variable domain, with remaining parts taken from reference TRBV2 and TRBJ1-2, reads EPEVTQTPSHQVTQMGQEVILRCVPISNHLYFYWYRQILGQKVEFLVSFYNNEISEKSEIFDDQFSVERPDGSNFTLKIRSTKLEDSAMYFCASRGTATPGYTFGSGTRLTVV.

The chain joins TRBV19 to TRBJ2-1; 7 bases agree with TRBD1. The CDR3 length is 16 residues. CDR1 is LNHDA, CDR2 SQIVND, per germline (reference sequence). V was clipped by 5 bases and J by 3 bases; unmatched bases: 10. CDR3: CASSPKTGQNYNEQFF. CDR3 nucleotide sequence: TGTGCCAGTAGTCCCAAGACGGGACAGAACTACAATGAGCAGTTCTTC.

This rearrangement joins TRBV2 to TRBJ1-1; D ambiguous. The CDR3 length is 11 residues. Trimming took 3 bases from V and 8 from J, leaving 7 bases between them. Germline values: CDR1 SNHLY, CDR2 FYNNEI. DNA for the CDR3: TGTGCCAGCAGTGAGTCTCCAGAAGCTTTCTTT. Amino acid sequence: CASSESPEAFF.

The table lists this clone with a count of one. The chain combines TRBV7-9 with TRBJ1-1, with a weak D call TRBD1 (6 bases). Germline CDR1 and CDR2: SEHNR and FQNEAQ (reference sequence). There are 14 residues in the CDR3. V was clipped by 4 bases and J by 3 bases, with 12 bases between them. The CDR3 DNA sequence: TGTGCCAGCAGCTCCTCAGGGGCGTACACTGAAGCTTTCTTT. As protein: CASSSSGAYTEAFF.

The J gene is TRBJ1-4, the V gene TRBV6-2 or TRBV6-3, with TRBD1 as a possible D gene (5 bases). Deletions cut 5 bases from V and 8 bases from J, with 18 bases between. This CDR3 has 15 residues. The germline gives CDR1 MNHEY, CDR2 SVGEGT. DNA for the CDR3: TGTGCCAGCAGTCCCCGCCGGGACTCGGGGGAAAAACTGTTTTTT. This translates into CASSPRRDSGEKLFF.

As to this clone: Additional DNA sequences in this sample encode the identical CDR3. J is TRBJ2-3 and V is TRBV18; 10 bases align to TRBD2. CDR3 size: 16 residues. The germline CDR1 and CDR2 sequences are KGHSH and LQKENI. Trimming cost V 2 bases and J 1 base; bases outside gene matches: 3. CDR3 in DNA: TGTGCCAGCTCACCAATCCTAGCGGGGGGCACAGATACGCAGTATTTT. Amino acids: CASSPILAGGTDTQYF.